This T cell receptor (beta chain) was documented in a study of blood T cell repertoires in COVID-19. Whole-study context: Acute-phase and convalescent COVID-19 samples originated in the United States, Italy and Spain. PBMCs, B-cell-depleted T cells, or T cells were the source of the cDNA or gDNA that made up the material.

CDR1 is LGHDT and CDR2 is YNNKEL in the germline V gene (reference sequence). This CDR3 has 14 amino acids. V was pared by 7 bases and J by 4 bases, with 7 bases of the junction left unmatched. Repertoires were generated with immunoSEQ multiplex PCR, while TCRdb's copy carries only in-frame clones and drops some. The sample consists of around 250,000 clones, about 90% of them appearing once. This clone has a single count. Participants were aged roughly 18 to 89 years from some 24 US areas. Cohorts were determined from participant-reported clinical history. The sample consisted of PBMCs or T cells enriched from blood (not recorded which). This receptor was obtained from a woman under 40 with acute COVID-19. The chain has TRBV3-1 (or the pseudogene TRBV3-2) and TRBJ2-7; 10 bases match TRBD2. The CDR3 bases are TGTGCCAGCACCCCCGGACTAGCGGCATACGAGCAGTACTTC. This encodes CASTPGLAAYEQYF.